Below, 17 T cell receptor beta chains from the same sample are listed, as sequenced in a study of blood T cells in healthy people across ages. For the second PCR, which ran for about 7 to 12 cycles, a sample-barcoded 5' primer and a J-beta primer mix were used. TCRdb called the 5' RACE reads again in MiXCR, with one record for every CDR3 protein. The table lists 950,000 to 1,200,000 distinct CDR3 sequences, 35% to 40% of them singletons. Sequencing was performed on blood. All receptors derive from a man aged 18 to 29 in good health.

This clonotype was seen many times. J is TRBJ1-5 and V is TRBV20-1; TRBD1 aligns across 9 bases. Germline trimming cut 2 bases from V and 4 bases from J; bases unmatched to any gene: 3. There are 14 residues in the CDR3. Germline values: CDR1 DFQATT, CDR2 SNEGSKA (reference sequence). This chain's CDR3 is CSARRQGVNQPQHF. CDR3 DNA sequence: TGCAGTGCTAGAAGACAGGGGGTAAATCAGCCCCAGCATTTT.

This clonotype was recorded at least ten times. The chain links TRBV5-4 to TRBJ2-4; D might be TRBD1 (6 bases). Trimming shortened V by 5 bases and J by 3 bases, and 12 bases separated the two germline ends. CDR1 is SGHNT, CDR2 YYREEE, per germline (reference sequence). CDR3 size: 14 residues. Here the CDR3 reads CASRSDRSKNIQYF. The CDR3 nucleotides are TGTGCCAGCAGATCTGACAGGAGCAAAAACATTCAGTACTTC.

In regard to this clonotype: A much larger clone differs from this one at a single base, so this may be a read error. The V gene is TRBV4-1, the J gene TRBJ1-1, with unresolved D. The CDR3 consists of 13 residues. V was pared by 0 bases and J by 6 bases, with 8 bases between. CDR1 and CDR2 (germline): MGHRA, YSYEKL. CDR3 nucleotide sequence: TGCGCCAGCAGCCAAGATTGGAGGGCTGAAGCTTTCTTT. Translation: CASSQDWRAEAFF.

The sample holds a few counts of this clonotype. The chain has TRBV29-1 and TRBJ1-1; no firm D call. The CDR3 spans 13 residues. V was shortened by 3 bases and J by 2 bases, with 10 bases between the two germline ends. The germline gives CDR1 SQVTM, CDR2 ANQGSEA. The CDR3: CSVEPRLNTEAFF. The CDR3 bases are TGCAGCGTTGAGCCCCGGCTTAACACTGAAGCTTTCTTT.

This clonotype was counted only a few times. V is TRBV20-1 and J is TRBJ2-7; perhaps TRBD1 as D (5 bases). V was clipped by 3 bases and J by 0 bases, with 15 bases between them. This CDR3 has 15 amino acids. Germline values: CDR1 DFQATT, CDR2 SNEGSKA (reference sequence). This CDR3 is CSASRQLEYSYEQYF. CDR3 nucleotides: TGCAGTGCTAGTCGACAGCTAGAGTACTCCTACGAGCAGTACTTC.

This clonotype showed up just a few times. The chain carries TRBV11-2 and TRBJ2-4; D gene ambiguous. V was shortened by 0 bases and J by 6 bases, with 6 bases between the two germline ends. Germline CDR1 is SGHAT and CDR2 is FQNNGV. The CDR3 is made up of 13 amino acids. The DNA for the CDR3 is TGTGCCAGCAGCTTAGACAAGGGAAACATTCAGTACTTC. Its translation: CASSLDKGNIQYF.

The chain joins TRBV10-3 to TRBJ2-1; TRBD2 aligns across 13 bases. The V segment lost 1 base and the J segment 8 bases; nucleotides outside the gene matches: 8. CDR3 size: 17 residues. The V gene's germline CDR1 is ENHRY and CDR2 SYGVKD. DNA of the CDR3: TGTGCCATCAGTGAGTGGGTCACTAGCGGGAGGGATGATGAGCAGTTCTTC. This translates into CAISEWVTSGRDDEQFF.

The V call is TRBV5-1, the J call TRBJ2-2, with D perhaps TRBD2 (5 bases). The CDR3 is 12 residues long. Germline-derived CDR1 and CDR2 are SGHRS and YFSETQ. V lost 8 bases and J lost 5, with 10 bases in between. CDR3 region: CASGWTTGELFF. The CDR3 nucleotides are TGCGCCAGTGGCTGGACTACCGGGGAGCTGTTTTTT.

The chain recombines TRBV4-3 with TRBJ2-1, with a weak D call TRBD1 (6 bases). The CDR3 is made up of 15 amino acids. Germline V lookup: CDR1 LGHNA, CDR2 YSLEER. The ends were cut back, 1 base at V and 6 bases at J, with 13 bases in the middle. DNA for the CDR3: TGCGCCAGCAGCCAAGTCTGGGGGCGAGGCAATGAGCAGTTCTTC. Its translation: CASSQVWGRGNEQFF.

The rearrangement links TRBV6-1 to TRBJ2-1; D remains unclear. This CDR3 has 15 residues. With 4 bases removed from V and 3 bases from J, the gap between germline ends came to 13 bases. Germline V CDR1 and CDR2: MNHNS, SASEGT. For the CDR3, the DNA is TGTGCCAGCAGTGCAACAGTGGTAGGCTACAATGAGCAGTTCTTC. It encodes CASSATVVGYNEQFF.

The chain joins TRBV20-1 to TRBJ2-1; D uncertain. Per germline, CDR1 DFQATT and CDR2 SNEGSKA (reference sequence). This CDR3 is built from 10 residues. V lost 6 bases, J lost 10 bases, and 10 bases lay in between. CDR3 amino acids: CSAWGQEQFF. CDR3 nucleotide sequence: TGCAGTGCCTGGGGTCAGGAGCAGTTCTTC.

The chain has TRBV7-8 and TRBJ2-5; 7 nucleotides match TRBD1. CDR1 is SGHVS and CDR2 is FQNEAQ in the germline V gene. Losses at the gene ends were 0 bases for V and 11 bases for J; bases not matched to a gene: 27. CDR3 length equals 20 residues. The CDR3 region is CASSLASVLYRGSYYREQYF. CDR3 coding DNA: TGTGCCAGCAGCTTAGCGTCCGTTTTGTACAGGGGAAGCTATTATCGAGAGCAGTACTTC.

The V and J genes are TRBV7-9 and TRBJ2-7; D call uncertain. Germline V lookup: CDR1 SEHNR, CDR2 FQNEAQ (reference sequence). V lost 5 bases and J lost 5, with 10 bases in between. This CDR3 comprises 12 residues. The CDR3 sequence is CASSPAQDEQYF. In DNA form, the CDR3 reads TGTGCCAGCAGCCCTGCCCAGGACGAGCAGTACTTC.

This clonotype was seen a few times. The chain uses TRBV4-3 and TRBJ2-3; D gene ambiguous. V lost 0 bases and J lost 2, with 12 bases in between. The CDR3 spans 16 residues. Germline values: CDR1 LGHNA, CDR2 YSLEER. The CDR3 here is CASSQDHQISTDTQYF. CDR3 in DNA: TGCGCCAGCAGCCAAGATCACCAGATTTCCACAGATACGCAGTATTTT.

This clonotype was detected only once. This sequence joins TRBV7-4 and TRBJ1-1; D remains unclear. Germline values: CDR1 SGHVT, CDR2 SQSDAQ. V was shortened by 5 bases and J by 3 bases, with 10 bases between the two germline ends. The CDR3 length is 13 residues. The CDR3 loop reads CASSVVGHTEAFF. The CDR3 bases are TGTGCCAGCAGCGTCGTCGGACACACTGAAGCTTTCTTT.

This sequence joins TRBV24-1 and TRBJ1-5; D remains unclear. The CDR3 length is 13 residues. V dropped 1 base and J dropped 9 bases, with 9 bases sitting between them. The germline CDR1 and CDR2 sequences are KGHDR and SFDVKD. DNA for the CDR3: TGTGCCACCAGTGATTTAGCTATCGGGCCCCAGCATTTT. Its translation is CATSDLAIGPQHF.

The V gene is TRBV4-2, the J gene TRBJ1-1; no clear D gene. Germline CDR1 and CDR2: LGHNA and YNFKEQ. Deletions cut 4 bases from V and 1 base from J, with 13 bases between. The CDR3 loop spans 15 amino acids. The CDR3 DNA is TGTGCCAGCAGCCGACAAAACCGGGGGAACACTGAAGCTTTCTTT. Translation: CASSRQNRGNTEAFF.